The 26 T cell receptor beta chains listed next were all sequenced from one sample in a study of blood T cell repertoires in COVID-19. Here immunoSEQ multiplex PCR was the method, and the copy in TCRdb shows in-frame clones only, minus some. Of under 200,000 clones listed, 90% to 95% are singletons. The specimen was peripheral blood. These receptors originate from a middle-aged man with acute or convalescent COVID-19.

This chain uses TRBV9 with TRBJ2-1, with 14 bases that match TRBD2. Germline values: CDR1 SGDLS, CDR2 YYNGEE. The CDR3 loop spans 16 amino acids. After removal of 4 bases from V and 11 bases from J, the junction contained 11 bases not matched to a gene. For the CDR3, the DNA is TGTGCCAGCAGCCCAGGGGCCGGACTAGCGGGGGGTAAGCAGTTCTTC. Its protein product is CASSPGAGLAGGKQFF.

The chain couples TRBV5-4 to TRBJ2-5, with 10 bases lining up with TRBD2. The CDR3 spans 16 residues. Looked up from germline, CDR1 is SGHNT and CDR2 is YYREEE (reference sequence). The junction had 8 bases not matched to a gene; V was cut back by 1 base and J by 5 bases. CDR3 residues: CASSLNQAGGPETQYF. In DNA form, the CDR3 reads TGTGCCAGCAGCTTGAATCAAGCGGGAGGGCCTGAGACCCAGTACTTC.

This clone came up a few times. The genes are TRBV27 and TRBJ2-7, with TRBD1 matching over 7 bases. Germline CDR1 reads MNHEY; CDR2 reads SMNVEV (reference sequence). This CDR3 region has 13 residues. V lost 5 bases, J lost 5 bases, and 6 bases stayed unmatched. The CDR3 loop reads CASSLRTGDEQYF. CDR3 in DNA: TGTGCCAGCAGTCTACGGACAGGCGACGAGCAGTACTTC.

The J gene is TRBJ2-7, the V gene TRBV19, with 12 positions matching TRBD2. Looked up from germline, CDR1 is LNHDA and CDR2 is SQIVND (reference sequence). CDR3 size: 15 residues. V lost 3 bases and J lost 3; bases outside the gene matches: 3. The CDR3 loop reads CASSIGLAGFYEQYF. The CDR3 nucleotides read TGTGCCAGTAGTATTGGACTAGCGGGATTCTACGAGCAGTACTTC.

The chain has TRBV10-3 and TRBJ2-7; 9 bases fit TRBD2. V shed 0 bases, J shed 2 bases, and the junction held 2 bases outside the gene matches. CDR3 size: 15 residues. The germline V gene has CDR1 ENHRY and CDR2 SYGVKD. CDR3 DNA sequence: TGTGCCATCAGTGAGTCGACTAGCGGAACCTACGAGCAGTACTTC. Translation gives CAISESTSGTYEQYF.

V is TRBV7-8 and J is TRBJ2-7, with 7 bases fitting TRBD2. Losses at the gene ends were 5 bases for V and 4 bases for J; bases not matched to a gene: 8. Per germline, CDR1 SGHVS and CDR2 FQNEAQ. The CDR3 is 14 amino acids. CDR3 region: CASSAKWTRYEQYF. CDR3 coding DNA: TGTGCCAGCAGCGCCAAGTGGACTAGGTACGAGCAGTACTTC.

The chain links TRBV6-1 to TRBJ2-7, with D perhaps TRBD2 (5 bases). Trimming pared 2 bases from V and 0 bases from J, leaving 17 bases between. This CDR3 contains 17 residues. The germline V gene has CDR1 MNHNS and CDR2 SASEGT. CDR3 residues: CASSERLGVSFSYEQYF. In DNA form, the CDR3 reads TGTGCCAGCAGTGAACGACTCGGGGTTTCCTTCTCCTACGAGCAGTACTTC.

This clone showed up just once. The chain combines TRBV29-1 with TRBJ2-3; perhaps TRBD2 as D (6 bases). The V end was cut by 7 bases, the J end by 2 bases, with 22 bases between. CDR1 is SQVTM, CDR2 ANQGSEA, per germline. The CDR3 sequence is 16 residues long. DNA for the CDR3: TGCAGCGCCTTGGGGGGATCGGATTCCGACACAGATACGCAGTATTTT. Protein product: CSALGGSDSDTDTQYF.

The chain is built from TRBV30 and TRBJ1-2; no firm D call. CDR3 length equals 13 residues. The germline V gene encodes CDR1 GTSNPN and CDR2 SVGIG (reference sequence). The V end lost 2 bases, the J end lost 3 bases, and 10 bases lay between the germline ends. As DNA, the CDR3 is TGTGCCTGGAGTACCGGGAGGCACTATGGCTACACCTTC. Its translation: CAWSTGRHYGYTF. The whole variable domain, filled in from reference TRBV30 and TRBJ1-2, reads SQTIHQWPATLVQPVGSPLSLECTVEGTSNPNLYWYRQAAGRGLQLLFYSVGIGQISSEVPQNLSASRPQDRQFILSSKKLLLSDSGFYLCAWSTGRHYGYTFGSGTRLTVV.

In regard to this clone: An end of the junction differs from the germline gene, which may be a read error. J is TRBJ2-4 and V is TRBV29-1, with 7 bases that match TRBD1. From germline, CDR1 is SQVTM and CDR2 ANQGSEA. The CDR3 runs 12 residues. CDR3 DNA: TGCAGCGTTGGTGGGGTTGAGGGGGCCTTGGACTTC. As protein: CSVGGVEGALDF.

The genes are TRBV12-3 or TRBV12-4 and TRBJ2-2; D possibly corresponds to TRBD1 (5 bases). V lost 3 bases, J lost 5 bases, and 7 bases lay in between. The CDR3 totals 13 residues. The CDR3 reads CASSLGQTGELFF. CDR3 nucleotides: TGTGCCAGCAGTTTGGGGCAGACCGGGGAGCTGTTTTTT.

CDR3 loop: CASRRQGNNQPQHF. The CDR3 coding sequence is TGTGCCAGCAGGAGACAGGGAAACAATCAGCCCCAGCATTTT. This sequence joins TRBV27 and TRBJ1-5; the match to TRBD1 covers 7 bases. The CDR3 totals 14 residues. Per germline, CDR1 MNHEY and CDR2 SMNVEV (reference sequence). J lost 3 bases, V lost 6 bases, and 5 bases had no gene match.

The chain links TRBV13 to TRBJ2-1; 7 nucleotides agree with TRBD1. The CDR3 consists of 15 residues. Germline V CDR1 and CDR2: PRHDT, FYEKMQ (reference sequence). V lost 4 bases to trimming and J lost 2 bases; unmatched junction nucleotides: 5. The CDR3 DNA sequence: TGTGCCAGCAGCTCATGGGACAGAACCTACAATGAGCAGTTCTTC. Amino acids: CASSSWDRTYNEQFF.

The chain couples TRBV2 to TRBJ2-2; 8 nucleotides match TRBD2. V trimming: 7 bases; J trimming: 4 bases; junction bases outside the gene matches: 14. Germline CDR1 is SNHLY and CDR2 is FYNNEI. This CDR3 comprises 17 residues. CDR3 sequence: CASTIFGTRIATGELFF. The CDR3 bases are TGTGCCAGCACCATTTTCGGGACTAGGATTGCCACCGGGGAGCTGTTTTTT.

The chain combines TRBV7-2 with TRBJ1-5; D unresolved. Per the germline V gene, CDR1 is SGHTA and CDR2 is FQGNSA. The CDR3 is 13 amino acids. Trimming pared 3 bases from V and 0 bases from J, leaving 3 bases between. The CDR3 is CASSFNSNQPQHF. The CDR3 DNA is TGTGCCAGCAGCTTTAATAGCAATCAGCCCCAGCATTTT.

The chain carries TRBV12-3 or TRBV12-4 and TRBJ1-2, with TRBD1 matching 8 bases. The CDR3 has 13 amino acids. Losses at the gene ends were 6 bases for V and 5 bases for J; bases not matched to a gene: 5. CDR3 protein: CASSRTGMYGYTF. As DNA, the CDR3 is TGTGCCAGCAGCCGGACAGGGATGTATGGCTACACCTTC.

The V gene is TRBV7-3, the J gene TRBJ1-2; 8 bases line up with TRBD1. Looked up from germline, CDR1 is SGHTA and CDR2 is FQGTGA. The CDR3 loop spans 15 amino acids. J was trimmed by 4 bases and V by 5 bases; bases with no gene match: 9. The CDR3 DNA sequence: TGTGCCAGCAGCCCAGGACAGGGTTACGGCTATGGCTACACCTTC. It specifies CASSPGQGYGYGYTF.

V and J are TRBV5-1 and TRBJ2-3, with TRBD2 identical over 8 bases. Germline CDR1 is SGHRS and CDR2 is YFSETQ. J gave up 4 bases and V 6 bases, and 7 bases lay outside the gene matches. The CDR3 covers 14 residues. The CDR3 here is CASTGGSLADTQYF. CDR3 coding DNA: TGCGCCAGCACGGGGGGGAGTTTGGCAGATACGCAGTATTTT.

The V call is TRBV4-1, the J call TRBJ2-2; 7 bases match TRBD1. The CDR3 consists of 16 residues. Trimming cost V 2 bases and J 0 bases; bases outside gene matches: 3. Germline V gene lookup returns CDR1 MGHRA and CDR2 YSYEKL. The CDR3 nucleotides are TGCGCCAGCAGCCAACTGGGACAGCCGAACACCGGGGAGCTGTTTTTT. Its protein is CASSQLGQPNTGELFF.

The chain couples TRBV28 to TRBJ1-4; D perhaps matches TRBD1 (5 bases). Trimming shortened V by 6 bases and J by 4 bases, and 15 bases separated the two germline ends. The CDR3 has 15 residues. Looked up from germline, CDR1 is MDHEN and CDR2 is SYDVKM. The CDR3 loop is CASRSGGIINEKLFF. CDR3 in DNA: TGTGCCAGCAGGTCCGGGGGAATCATTAATGAAAAACTGTTTTTT.

The chain links TRBV5-1 to TRBJ2-3, with TRBD2 matching 10 bases. In germline, CDR1 is SGHRS, CDR2 YFSETQ. Trimming took 7 bases from V and 6 from J; bases not matched to a gene: 11. The CDR3 totals 15 residues. The CDR3 here is CASRQAGGPSDTQYF. The CDR3, as DNA: TGCGCCAGCCGCCAAGCGGGAGGGCCCTCCGATACGCAGTATTTT.

This clone was seen only a few times. The rearrangement joins TRBV6-6 to TRBJ2-6, with TRBD1 identical over 9 bases. Germline V gene data show CDR1 as MNHNY and CDR2 as SVGAGI (reference sequence). V lost 5 bases to trimming and J lost 1 base; unmatched junction nucleotides: 9. This CDR3 has 18 amino acids. CDR3 region: CASSLNRGQGSGANVLTF. DNA of the CDR3: TGTGCCAGCAGTCTTAACAGGGGGCAAGGGTCTGGGGCCAACGTCCTGACTTTC.

The chain employs TRBV7-2 and TRBJ1-5; D possibly corresponds to TRBD1 (6 bases). The germline V and J ends were trimmed by 4 bases and 0 bases, with 16 bases remaining between them. Germline V lookup: CDR1 SGHTA, CDR2 FQGNSA. This CDR3 is built from 17 residues. For the CDR3, the DNA is TGTGCCAGCAGCTCAAGGGCCAGGGGATATAGCAATCAGCCCCAGCATTTT. Its protein product is CASSSRARGYSNQPQHF.

The V call is TRBV15, the J call TRBJ1-2; D is unclear. V shed 0 bases and J shed 4 bases, with 9 bases lying between them. The CDR3 sequence is 14 residues long. Looked up from germline, CDR1 is LNHNV and CDR2 is YYDKDF (reference sequence). CDR3 coding DNA: TGTGCCACCAGCAGAGATCCGGGTTTCTATGGCTACACCTTC. It encodes CATSRDPGFYGYTF.

V is TRBV6-5 and J is TRBJ2-1, with a possible D match to TRBD2 (6 bases). The CDR3 extends over 16 amino acids. V was pared by 2 bases and J by 5 bases, with 16 bases between. Germline-derived CDR1 and CDR2 are MNHEY and SVGAGI. CDR3 in amino acids: CASSYIGRGGDNEQFF. The CDR3 nucleotides are TGTGCCAGCAGTTACATCGGGAGAGGAGGGGACAATGAGCAGTTCTTC.

DNA for the CDR3: TGTGCCACCAGCAGAGATGGCCTTAACACTGAAGCTTTCTTT. As protein: CATSRDGLNTEAFF. This chain uses TRBV15 with TRBJ1-1; no clear D gene. CDR3 size: 14 residues. The V gene lost 0 bases and the J gene lost 2 bases, with 7 bases spanning the gap. Germline V lookup: CDR1 LNHNV, CDR2 YYDKDF (reference sequence).